This T cell receptor beta chain was sequenced during a study of CD8 T cells in ankylosing spondylitis. Study-wide findings and caveats: Made up of 7 to 9 highly homologous variants, a TCR beta motif appeared characteristic of ankylosing spondylitis blood. Peripheral blood held disease-linked clones only at relatively low frequency, and these were CD8+. Prior work had noted some motif variants in reactive arthritis blood and synovial fluid. Reportedly, disease-linked clones are significantly enriched in ankylosing spondylitis patients' matched synovial fluid.

TCRdb passed the 5' RACE reads through MiXCR, listing each CDR3 protein once. The table shows about 390,000 distinct CDR3 sequences, with around 24% occurring only once. In this sample, this clonotype turned up many times. The antigen remains undetermined. The CDR3 loop spans 14 amino acids. V was pared by 2 bases and J by 2 bases, with 12 bases between. In germline, CDR1 is SQVTM, CDR2 ANQGSEA. The receptor was derived from a male donor with ankylosing spondylitis. Sequencing used blood, either unsorted or a sorted T cell fraction (not recorded which). V and J are TRBV29-1 and TRBJ1-2; D unresolved. As DNA, the CDR3 is TGCAGCGTTGAATCGGGCGCCCTAAACTATGGCTACACCTTC. Its protein is CSVESGALNYGYTF.